This T cell receptor beta chain was identified during a study of brain T cells in children with intractable seizures. Time point meaning: blood from clinic visit 5 months post-surgery; TSC patient then seizure free. Surgery cases with the highest brain T cell transcript signatures were chosen for sequencing. Profiled with immunoSEQ multiplex PCR; TCRdb holds only in-frame clones, not every one. The table lists hundreds of thousands of clones, roughly 92% of them singletons. Per the germline V gene, CDR1 is MNHEY and CDR2 is SMNVEV (reference sequence). After removal of 5 bases from V and 7 bases from J, the junction contained 8 bases not matched to a gene. The CDR3 has 15 amino acids.

This TCR came from a boy in the first two years of life with tuberous sclerosis and intractable seizures. The chain joins TRBV27 to TRBJ1-6; 7 bases align to TRBD1. Material: peripheral blood, obtained about 5 months after surgery. The CDR3 reads CASSVHRGWNSPLHF. In DNA, the CDR3 is TGTGCCAGCAGTGTCCACAGGGGTTGGAATTCACCCCTCCACTTT.